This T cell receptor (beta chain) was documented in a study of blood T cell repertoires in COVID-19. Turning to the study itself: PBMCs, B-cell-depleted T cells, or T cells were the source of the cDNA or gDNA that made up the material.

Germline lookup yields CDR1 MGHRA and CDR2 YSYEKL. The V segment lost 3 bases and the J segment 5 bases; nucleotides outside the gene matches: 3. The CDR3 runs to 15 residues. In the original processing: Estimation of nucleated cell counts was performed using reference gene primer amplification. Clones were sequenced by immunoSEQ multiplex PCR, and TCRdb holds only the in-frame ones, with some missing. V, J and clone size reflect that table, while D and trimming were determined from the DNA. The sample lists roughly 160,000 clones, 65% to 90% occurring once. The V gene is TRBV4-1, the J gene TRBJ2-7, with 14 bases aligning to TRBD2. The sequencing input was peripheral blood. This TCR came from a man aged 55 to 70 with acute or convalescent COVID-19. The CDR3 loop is CASSHLGLAGDEQYF. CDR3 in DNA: TGCGCCAGCAGCCACTTGGGACTAGCGGGAGACGAGCAGTACTTC.